The 7 T cell receptor beta chains given below trace back to one sample, sequenced in a study of cytomegalovirus exposure and HLA in healthy donors. PCR was performed using 60 Vbeta and 13 Jbeta primers. Only in-frame clones appear in the TCRdb table, and some are missing; sequencing was by immunoSEQ multiplex PCR. The sample consists of some 150,000 clones, around 84% of them appearing once. Sequencing input: PBMCs. These receptors were collected from a young woman in good health and CMV-seronegative.

The chain joins TRBV11-2 to TRBJ2-3, with a weak D call TRBD2 (6 bases). Deletions cut 2 bases from V and 6 bases from J, with 9 bases between. CDR3 size: 13 residues. Germline V CDR1 and CDR2: SGHAT, FQNNGV. The CDR3 DNA reads TGTGCCAGCAGCTTATTCCGGGGGGATACGCAGTATTTT. Protein: CASSLFRGDTQYF. Looking up the rest from reference TRBV11-2 and TRBJ2-3 gives the full variable domain: EAGVAQSPRYKIIEKRQSVAFWCNPISGHATLYWYQQILGQGPKLLIQFQNNGVVDDSQLPKDRFSAERLKGVDSTLKIQPAKLEDSAVYLCASSLFRGDTQYFGPGTRLTVL.

Only a few counts were recorded for this clone. This chain connects TRBV7-9 to TRBJ2-7; 8 nucleotides match TRBD1. Losses at the gene ends were 4 bases for V and 6 bases for J; bases not matched to a gene: 17. CDR3 length equals 17 residues. Germline V CDR1 and CDR2: SEHNR, FQNEAQ (reference sequence). This CDR3 reads CASSSKAGGAMAFEQYF. The CDR3 coding sequence is TGTGCCAGCAGCTCTAAAGCAGGGGGCGCGATGGCGTTCGAGCAGTACTTC.

The chain links TRBV9 to TRBJ2-5, with 7 bases matching TRBD1. With V trimmed by 0 bases and J by 3 bases, 5 bases remained unmatched. CDR3 length: 15 residues. CDR1 is SGDLS, CDR2 YYNGEE, per germline. The CDR3, as DNA: TGTGCCAGCAGCGTAGTAGGGACAGTGAAAGAGACCCAGTACTTC. It encodes CASSVVGTVKETQYF.

The genes are TRBV10-3 and TRBJ1-1; D uncertain. V lost 6 bases and J lost 3, with 14 bases in between. The CDR3 has 14 residues. Per germline, CDR1 ENHRY and CDR2 SYGVKD. For the CDR3, the DNA is TGTGCCATCAGCGGAAGCGAGGGTGACACTGAAGCTTTCTTT. Its protein product is CAISGSEGDTEAFF.

CDR3: CASMGLAGKEVETQYF. In DNA, the CDR3 is TGCGCCAGCATGGGACTAGCGGGAAAAGAGGTGGAGACCCAGTACTTC. V and J are TRBV5-1 and TRBJ2-5, with 13 positions matching TRBD2. Per germline, CDR1 SGHRS and CDR2 YFSETQ. Trimming removed 6 bases from V and 5 bases from J; junction bases left unmatched: 10. This CDR3 is 16 amino acids long.

The chain recombines TRBV4-3 with TRBJ2-1; maybe TRBD2 (5 bases). This CDR3 comprises 17 residues. Germline values: CDR1 LGHNA, CDR2 YSLEER. V lost 0 bases and J 0 bases, leaving 12 bases between the germline ends. The CDR3 DNA follows: TGCGCCAGCAGCCAAGATTTACCGGGAACCTCCTACAATGAGCAGTTCTTC. The encoded protein is CASSQDLPGTSYNEQFF.

The chain has TRBV30 and TRBJ1-1, with D possibly being TRBD1 (5 bases). V was clipped by 2 bases and J by 6 bases, with 13 bases between them. The CDR3 is 13 residues long. CDR1 GTSNPN and CDR2 SVGIG come from the germline V gene (reference sequence). The CDR3 is CAWSLRVAPEAFF. CDR3 DNA: TGTGCCTGGAGTCTCAGGGTGGCTCCTGAAGCTTTCTTT.